These 25 T cell receptor beta chains originate from one sample sequenced in a study of PD-1 blockade in mismatch repair-deficient tumors. Sequencing was performed with immunoSEQ multiplex PCR; in TCRdb, only in-frame clones are kept and a portion is missing. The table includes about 40,000 clones, roughly 77% detected once. Sequenced material: peripheral blood, taken 4 weeks after starting pembrolizumab. The receptor source for this set is an adult with mismatch repair-deficient cancer.

This clone has just one count. The chain combines TRBV28 with TRBJ1-2; TRBD1 is a possible D gene (6 bases). The CDR3 is made up of 14 amino acids. The V end lost 4 bases, the J end lost 6 bases, and 15 bases lay between the germline ends. The germline gives CDR1 MDHEN, CDR2 SYDVKM. The CDR3 spells CASSSTGTSDGYTF. For the CDR3, the DNA is TGTGCCAGCAGTTCAACAGGGACAAGTGATGGCTACACCTTC.

The V gene is TRBV5-4, the J gene TRBJ2-1; either TRBD1 or TRBD2 may fit D (5 bases each). Trimming left V 4 bases short and J 3 bases short, with 8 bases between. The CDR3 runs 13 residues. The germline V gene encodes CDR1 SGHNT and CDR2 YYREEE (reference sequence). DNA for the CDR3: TGTGCCAGCAGCCCGGGGCACTACAATGAGCAGTTCTTC. Its protein is CASSPGHYNEQFF.

The rearrangement links TRBV28 to TRBJ2-7, with a weak D call TRBD1 (5 bases). V was shortened by 2 bases and J by 1 base, with 18 bases between the two germline ends. Per germline, CDR1 MDHEN and CDR2 SYDVKM. The CDR3 totals 17 residues. DNA of the CDR3: TGTGCCAGCAGTTTAATGGCAGGGAAAAAGAGATCCTACGAGCAGTACTTC. It is translated as CASSLMAGKKRSYEQYF.

The V and J genes are TRBV5-4 and TRBJ1-2; D is undetermined. The CDR3 is 15 residues long. Germline assignment: CDR1 SGHNT and CDR2 YYREEE (reference sequence). V was cut by 9 bases and J by 2 bases, with 20 bases left in between. This chain's CDR3 is CATSNGRTFNYGYTF. The CDR3 DNA follows: TGTGCCACCTCTAATGGGAGAACGTTCAACTATGGCTACACCTTC.

This chain joins TRBV5-4 and TRBJ2-3, with 8 bases matching TRBD2. Germline V gene sequence: CDR1 SGHNT, CDR2 YYREEE (reference sequence). The CDR3 sequence is 15 residues long. The junction had 3 bases not matched to a gene; V was cut back by 1 base and J by 2 bases. The CDR3, as DNA: TGTGCCAGCAGCTTGACTAGCGGATACACAGATACGCAGTATTTT. This codes for CASSLTSGYTDTQYF.

V and J are TRBV6-1 and TRBJ2-2; 10 nucleotides line up with TRBD2. The CDR3 extends over 15 amino acids. Germline V gene data show CDR1 as MNHNS and CDR2 as SASEGT. V shed 6 bases, J shed 4 bases, and the junction held 5 bases outside the gene matches. The CDR3: CASSAGTSVTGELFF. The CDR3 nucleotides read TGTGCCAGCAGCGCCGGGACTAGCGTCACCGGGGAGCTGTTTTTT.

The V call is TRBV4-3, the J call TRBJ2-5, with 10 bases fitting TRBD2. Unmatched junction bases numbered 5, after V lost 0 bases and J lost 4 bases. Germline loops: CDR1 LGHNA, CDR2 YSLEER. CDR3 length: 16 amino acids. Here the CDR3 DNA reads TGCGCCAGCAGCCAAGATCCAGCGGGAGGGCCAGAGACCCAGTACTTC. Protein sequence: CASSQDPAGGPETQYF.

The chain employs TRBV6-1 and TRBJ1-4, with D perhaps TRBD1 (5 bases). Germline lookup yields CDR1 MNHNS and CDR2 SASEGT. V lost 6 bases and J 5 bases, leaving 13 bases between the germline ends. CDR3 size: 14 residues. In DNA form, the CDR3 reads TGTGCCAGCAGAGATCCGGGGGGGAATGAAAAACTGTTTTTT. It yields the protein CASRDPGGNEKLFF.

The J gene is TRBJ1-1, the V gene TRBV18; the match to TRBD1 covers 7 bases. Losses at the gene ends were 3 bases for V and 0 bases for J; bases not matched to a gene: 13. This CDR3 has 18 residues. CDR1 and CDR2 (germline): KGHSH, LQKENI. As DNA, the CDR3 is TGTGCCAGCTCACCGCGCCTACAGGGGCCAAAGATGAACACTGAAGCTTTCTTT. Its protein is CASSPRLQGPKMNTEAFF.

This clone was picked up one time. The rearrangement links TRBV19 to TRBJ1-5, with unresolved D. Trimming pared 7 bases from V and 3 bases from J, leaving 10 bases between. Germline V gives CDR1 LNHDA, CDR2 SQIVND (reference sequence). The CDR3 loop spans 13 amino acids. In DNA, the CDR3 is TGTGCCAGTAATGACCGAGACAATCAGCCCCAGCATTTT. Translating gives CASNDRDNQPQHF.

The chain has TRBV7-2 and TRBJ1-5; D is undetermined. V lost 0 bases and J 5 bases, leaving 8 bases between the germline ends. The CDR3 totals 14 residues. CDR1 and CDR2 from the germline V gene are SGHTA and FQGNSA. The CDR3 DNA follows: TGTGCCAGCAGCTTAGCAGCGTCAGATCAGCCCCAGCATTTT. Its translation: CASSLAASDQPQHF.

This clone was picked up one time. The chain carries TRBV7-8 and TRBJ2-1, with unresolved D. Between the trimmed V and J ends, which lost 1 base and 9 bases, there was a span of 7 bases. The CDR3 is 12 amino acids. Germline lookup yields CDR1 SGHVS and CDR2 FQNEAQ. CDR3: CASSLVGFEQFF. CDR3 in DNA: TGTGCCAGCAGCTTAGTGGGGTTTGAGCAGTTCTTC.

This clone has just a few counts. CDR3 DNA sequence: TGTGCCAGCAGCCCGAGGCGCAAGGGAGATCCCTACGAGCAGTACTTC. Its protein is CASSPRRKGDPYEQYF. V usage is TRBV13 and J usage is TRBJ2-7; D is perhaps TRBD2 (5 bases). CDR1 and CDR2 from the germline V gene are PRHDT and FYEKMQ (reference sequence). CDR3 length equals 16 residues. The V end lost 5 bases, the J end lost 2 bases, and 19 bases lay between the germline ends. Together with reference TRBV13 and TRBJ2-7, the CDR3 gives the full variable domain: AAGVIQSPRHLIKEKRETATLKCYPIPRHDTVYWYQQGPGQDPQFLISFYEKMQSDKGSIPDRFSAQQFSDYHSELNMSSLELGDSALYFCASSPRRKGDPYEQYFGPGTRLTVT.

In this sample, this clone turned up a few times. The V and J genes are TRBV6-1 and TRBJ1-5; TRBD1 matches at 10 bases. Germline lookup yields CDR1 MNHNS and CDR2 SASEGT. CDR3 length: 15 residues. The J segment lost 6 bases and the V segment lost 1 base, leaving 3 bases of the junction unmatched. CDR3 coding DNA: TGTGCCAGCAGTGAAGGAGGGACAGGGGCTCAGCCCCAGCATTTT. Residues: CASSEGGTGAQPQHF.

V and J are TRBV6-6 and TRBJ2-5, with D possibly TRBD1 on 7 matching bases. Germline assignment: CDR1 MNHNY and CDR2 SVGAGI (reference sequence). The germline V and J ends were trimmed by 0 bases and 4 bases, with 15 bases remaining between them. This CDR3 region has 16 residues. The CDR3 is CASSYSSGGGRETQYF. The CDR3 region has the DNA TGTGCCAGCAGTTACTCCTCAGGGGGAGGCAGAGAGACCCAGTACTTC.

The chain employs TRBV7-8 and TRBJ2-5; TRBD1 matches at 7 bases. There are 13 residues in the CDR3. The germline V gene has CDR1 SGHVS and CDR2 FQNEAQ. Germline trimming cut 5 bases from V and 5 bases from J; bases unmatched to any gene: 5. The CDR3 loop is CASSRGQEETQYF. In DNA form, the CDR3 reads TGTGCCAGCAGCCGCGGACAGGAGGAGACCCAGTACTTC.

The rearrangement uses TRBV7-8 and TRBJ2-7; D gene unclear. Trimming took 5 bases from V and 5 from J, leaving 16 bases between them. CDR3 length: 14 amino acids. CDR1 and CDR2 from the germline V gene are SGHVS and FQNEAQ. The CDR3: CASSPRFNSDEQYF. The CDR3, as DNA: TGTGCCAGCAGCCCGAGGTTTAACTCGGACGAGCAGTACTTC.

The rearrangement joins TRBV21-1 to TRBJ2-3; the D segment call TRBD2 is taken from the table without a DNA check. TRBV21-1 is a recognized pseudogene. This CDR3 is built from 16 residues. The CDR3 loop is CASSKTTGTYTDTQYF. The CDR3, as DNA: TGTGCCAGCAGCAAAACTACGGGGACTTACACAGATACGCAGTATTTT.

Details on this clone: At the DNA level, this CDR3 is encoded by other sequences in the same sample as well. The chain combines TRBV6-4 with TRBJ2-3, with 12 positions matching TRBD2. The J segment lost 3 bases and the V segment lost 0 bases, leaving 1 base of the junction unmatched. This CDR3 has 16 amino acids. Germline V gene lookup returns CDR1 MRHNA and CDR2 SNTAGT. Written as DNA, the CDR3 is TGTGCCAGCAGTGACTCCGGGACTAGCGGGACAGATACGCAGTATTTT. It specifies CASSDSGTSGTDTQYF.

The chain employs TRBV6-6 and TRBJ2-3, with D perhaps TRBD1 (5 bases). This CDR3 contains 13 residues. The V gene's germline CDR1 is MNHNY and CDR2 SVGAGI (reference sequence). The V end was cut by 6 bases, the J end by 0 bases, with 7 bases between. CDR3 nucleotide sequence: TGTGCCAGCAGCGGACAAAGCACAGATACGCAGTATTTT. Encoded protein: CASSGQSTDTQYF.

The rearrangement links TRBV6-1 to TRBJ1-4; D remains unclear. V lost 7 bases, J lost 8 bases, and 17 bases lay in between. The V gene's germline CDR1 is MNHNS and CDR2 SASEGT. The CDR3 runs to 14 residues. DNA for the CDR3: TGTGCCAGCAACACCAATAATGTAGGGGAAAAACTGTTTTTT. Its translation: CASNTNNVGEKLFF.

This chain connects TRBV7-9 to TRBJ1-1, with a tentative D call TRBD1 (5 bases). The CDR3 is 15 residues long. Germline V CDR1 and CDR2: SEHNR, FQNEAQ (reference sequence). V was trimmed by 3 bases and J by 0 bases, leaving 11 bases between them. CDR3 amino acids: CASSLDGGMNTEAFF. The CDR3 region has the DNA TGTGCCAGCAGCTTGGACGGGGGTATGAACACTGAAGCTTTCTTT.

The chain has TRBV9 and TRBJ2-1, with TRBD2 identical over 11 bases. The junction had 5 bases not matched to a gene; V was cut back by 4 bases and J by 5 bases. The CDR3 contains 15 residues. The germline gives CDR1 SGDLS, CDR2 YYNGEE. CDR3 sequence reads: CASSRGLAENNEQFF. CDR3 DNA sequence: TGTGCCAGCAGCCGGGGACTAGCGGAAAACAATGAGCAGTTCTTC.

The CDR3 nucleotides are TGCGCCAGTTCCCCTGAGACCGCTAGTGAAGCTTTCTTT. It specifies CASSPETASEAFF. The chain combines TRBV5-1 with TRBJ1-1; D not certain. Per germline, CDR1 SGHRS and CDR2 YFSETQ. The length of the CDR3 is 13 residues. Trimming pared 8 bases from V and 7 bases from J, leaving 18 bases between.

This chain links TRBV4-3 with TRBJ2-7, with D uncertain. V dropped 0 bases and J dropped 6 bases, with 9 bases sitting between them. This CDR3 comprises 13 residues. The V gene's germline CDR1 is LGHNA and CDR2 YSLEER. Here the CDR3 DNA reads TGCGCCAGCAGCCAAGATCTTTGGATCGAGCAGTACTTC. It specifies CASSQDLWIEQYF.